The TCR beta chain described here comes from a study of spatial heterogeneity in lung cancer. Study context: In cases with available follow-up PBMC samples, these were sequenced at a median of approximately 2 years after resection.

Time point given: blood at routine non-recurrence follow-up after resection. Unsorted whole RNA from tumor, nontumor lung or frozen PBMC underwent sequencing. Unique molecular identifiers, one per molecule, were present on every TCR cDNA molecule. TCRdb passed the 5' RACE reads through MiXCR, listing each CDR3 protein once. The sample shows tens of thousands of distinct CDR3 sequences, approximately 20% of them seen only once. The input for sequencing was PBMCs, taken at follow-up. The sequence came from a male donor with early-stage non-small cell lung cancer.

In DNA form, the CDR3 reads TGTGCCAGCAGCGAACTGGCAGATACGCAGTATTTT. Its protein is CASSELADTQYF. J is TRBJ2-3 and V is TRBV9, with D unresolved. V lost 3 bases to trimming and J lost 4 bases, with 6 bases between them. Looked up from germline, CDR1 is SGDLS and CDR2 is YYNGEE. The CDR3 covers 12 residues.